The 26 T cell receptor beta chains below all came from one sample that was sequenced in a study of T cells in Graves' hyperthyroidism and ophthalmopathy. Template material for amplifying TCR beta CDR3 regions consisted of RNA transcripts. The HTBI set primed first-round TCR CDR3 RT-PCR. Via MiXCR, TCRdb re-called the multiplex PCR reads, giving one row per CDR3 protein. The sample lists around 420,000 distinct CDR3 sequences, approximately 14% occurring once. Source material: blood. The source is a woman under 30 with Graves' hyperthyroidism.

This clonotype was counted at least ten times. The CDR3 loop is CASSRLGLAYAEQFF. The CDR3 coding sequence is TGTGCCAGCAGCCGGTTAGGATTGGCGTACGCTGAGCAGTTCTTC. The genes are TRBV12-3 or TRBV12-4 and TRBJ2-1; D call uncertain. V shed 6 bases and J shed 9 bases, with 21 bases lying between them. The CDR3 covers 15 residues.

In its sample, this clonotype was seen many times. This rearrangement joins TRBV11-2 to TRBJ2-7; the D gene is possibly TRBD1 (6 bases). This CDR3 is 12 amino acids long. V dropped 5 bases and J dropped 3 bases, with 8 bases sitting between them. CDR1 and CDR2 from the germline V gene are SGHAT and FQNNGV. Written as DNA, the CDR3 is TGTGCCAGCAGCCGGACAGACTACGAGCAGTACTTC. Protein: CASSRTDYEQYF.

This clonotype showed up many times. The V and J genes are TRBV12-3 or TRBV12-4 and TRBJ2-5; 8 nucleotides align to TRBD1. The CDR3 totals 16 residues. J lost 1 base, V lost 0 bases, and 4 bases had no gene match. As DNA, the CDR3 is TGTGCCAGCAGTTTAGCTCCTACAGGGGGCCAAGAGACCCAGTACTTC. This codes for CASSLAPTGGQETQYF.

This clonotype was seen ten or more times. The CDR3 coding sequence is TGTGCCAGCAGTTACCTCGGGCGATCCGGGACAGCTAACTATGGCTACACCTTC. Translated: CASSYLGRSGTANYGYTF. V usage is TRBV6-2 or TRBV6-3 and J usage is TRBJ1-2; 7 bases map to TRBD1. The CDR3 extends over 18 amino acids. Per the germline V gene, CDR1 is MNHEY and CDR2 is SVGEGT. J lost 0 bases, V lost 2 bases, and 12 bases had no gene match.

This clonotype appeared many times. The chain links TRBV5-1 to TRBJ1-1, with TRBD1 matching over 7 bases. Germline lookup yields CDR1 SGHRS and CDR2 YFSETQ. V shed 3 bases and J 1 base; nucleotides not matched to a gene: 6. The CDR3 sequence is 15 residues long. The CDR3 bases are TGCGCCAGCAGCTCGCTAGGGACAGAGAACACTGAAGCTTTCTTT. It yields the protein CASSSLGTENTEAFF.

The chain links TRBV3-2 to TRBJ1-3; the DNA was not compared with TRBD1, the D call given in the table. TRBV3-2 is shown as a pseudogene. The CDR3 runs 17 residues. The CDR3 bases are TGTGCCAGCAGCCAGATCCGACAGGGGATATCTGGAAACACCATATATTTT. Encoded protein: CASSQIRQGISGNTIYF.

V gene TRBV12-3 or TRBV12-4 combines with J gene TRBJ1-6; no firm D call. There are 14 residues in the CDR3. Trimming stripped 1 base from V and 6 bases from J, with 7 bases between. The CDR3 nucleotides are TGTGCCAGCAGTTTAGTCAAACCTAATTCACCCCTCCACTTT. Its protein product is CASSLVKPNSPLHF.

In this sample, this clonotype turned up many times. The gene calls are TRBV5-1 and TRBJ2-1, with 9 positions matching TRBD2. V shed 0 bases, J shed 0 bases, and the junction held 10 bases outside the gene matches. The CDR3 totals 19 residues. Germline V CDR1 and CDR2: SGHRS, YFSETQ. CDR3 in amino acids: CASSLVRLAGGDSYNEQFF. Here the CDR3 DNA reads TGCGCCAGCAGCTTGGTCCGATTGGCGGGAGGGGACTCCTACAATGAGCAGTTCTTC. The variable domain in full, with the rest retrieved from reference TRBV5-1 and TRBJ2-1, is KAGVTQTPRYLIKTRGQQVTLSCSPISGHRSVSWYQQTPGQGLQFLFEYFSETQRNKGNFPGRFSGRQFSNSRSEMNVSTLELGDSALYLCASSLVRLAGGDSYNEQFFGPGTRLTVL.

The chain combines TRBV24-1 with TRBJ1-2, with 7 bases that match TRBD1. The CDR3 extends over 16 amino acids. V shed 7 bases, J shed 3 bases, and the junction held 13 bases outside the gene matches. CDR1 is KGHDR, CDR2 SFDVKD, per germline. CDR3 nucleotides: TGTGCCACCAGGTGGGACAGCCTGGGGGGGGACTATGGCTACACCTTC. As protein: CATRWDSLGGDYGYTF.

The CDR3 coding sequence is TGCAGTGCTAGAGACCAATGGTGGGGGACTAGGAACACTGAAGCTTTCTTT. This codes for CSARDQWWGTRNTEAFF. This sequence joins TRBV20-1 and TRBJ1-1; a possible D gene is TRBD1 (5 bases). Per germline, CDR1 DFQATT and CDR2 SNEGSKA (reference sequence). The CDR3 contains 17 residues. The ends were cut back, 0 bases at V and 1 base at J, with 18 bases in the middle.

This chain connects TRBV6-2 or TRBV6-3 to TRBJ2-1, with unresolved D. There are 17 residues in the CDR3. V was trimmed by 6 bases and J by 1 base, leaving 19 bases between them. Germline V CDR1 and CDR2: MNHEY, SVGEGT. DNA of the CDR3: TGTGCCAGCAGACGCCTGACTCTTGGGGAATCCTACAATGAGCAGTTCTTC. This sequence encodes CASRRLTLGESYNEQFF.

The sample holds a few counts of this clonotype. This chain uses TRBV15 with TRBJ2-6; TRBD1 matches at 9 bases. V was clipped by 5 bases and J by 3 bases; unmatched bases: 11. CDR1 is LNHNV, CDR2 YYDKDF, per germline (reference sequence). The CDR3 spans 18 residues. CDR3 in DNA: TGTGCCACCAGCGTCCTGGGACAGGGATTTCTTGGGGCCAACGTCCTGACTTTC. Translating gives CATSVLGQGFLGANVLTF.

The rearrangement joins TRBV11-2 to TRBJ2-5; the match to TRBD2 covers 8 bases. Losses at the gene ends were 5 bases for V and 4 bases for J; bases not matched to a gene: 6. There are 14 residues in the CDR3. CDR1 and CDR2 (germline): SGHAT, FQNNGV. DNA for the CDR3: TGTGCCAGCAGCCTCAGCGGGAGAATAGAGACCCAGTACTTC. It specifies CASSLSGRIETQYF.

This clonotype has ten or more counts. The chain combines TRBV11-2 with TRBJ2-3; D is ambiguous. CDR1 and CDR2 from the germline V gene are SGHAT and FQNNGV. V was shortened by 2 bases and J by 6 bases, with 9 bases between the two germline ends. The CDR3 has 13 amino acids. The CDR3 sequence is CASSLIGLDTQYF. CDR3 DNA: TGTGCCAGCAGCTTAATCGGGCTTGATACGCAGTATTTT. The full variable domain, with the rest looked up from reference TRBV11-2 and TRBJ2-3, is EAGVAQSPRYKIIEKRQSVAFWCNPISGHATLYWYQQILGQGPKLLIQFQNNGVVDDSQLPKDRFSAERLKGVDSTLKIQPAKLEDSAVYLCASSLIGLDTQYFGPGTRLTVL.

This chain's CDR3 is CASRPPGLAGTDTQYF. In nucleotides, the CDR3 is TGCGCCAGCAGGCCCCCGGGACTAGCGGGCACAGATACGCAGTATTTT. The chain employs TRBV4-1 and TRBJ2-3, with 11 nucleotides matching TRBD2. V dropped 6 bases and J dropped 1; count of bases not matched to a gene: 6. Per the germline V gene, CDR1 is MGHRA and CDR2 is YSYEKL. The CDR3 has 16 residues.

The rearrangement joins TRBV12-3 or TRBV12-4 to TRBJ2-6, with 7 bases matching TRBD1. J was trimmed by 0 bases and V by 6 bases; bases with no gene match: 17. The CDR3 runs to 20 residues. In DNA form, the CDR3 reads TGTGCCAGCAGCCTAGACTGGACAGGCTCGAGGGGCTCTGGGGCCAACGTCCTGACTTTC. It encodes CASSLDWTGSRGSGANVLTF.

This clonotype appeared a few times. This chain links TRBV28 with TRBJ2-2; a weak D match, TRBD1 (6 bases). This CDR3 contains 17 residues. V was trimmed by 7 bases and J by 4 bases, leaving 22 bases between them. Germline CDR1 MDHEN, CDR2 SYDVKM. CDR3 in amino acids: CASTSSGHRAFTGELFF. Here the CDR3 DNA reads TGTGCCAGCACCTCATCTGGGCACAGGGCCTTCACCGGGGAGCTGTTTTTT.

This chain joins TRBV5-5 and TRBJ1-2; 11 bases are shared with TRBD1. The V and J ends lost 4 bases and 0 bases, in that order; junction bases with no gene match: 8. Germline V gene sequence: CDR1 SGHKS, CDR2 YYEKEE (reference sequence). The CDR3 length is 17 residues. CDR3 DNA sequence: TGTGCCAGCAGCCAAATAGGACAGGGGGCAACTAACTATGGCTACACCTTC. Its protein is CASSQIGQGATNYGYTF.

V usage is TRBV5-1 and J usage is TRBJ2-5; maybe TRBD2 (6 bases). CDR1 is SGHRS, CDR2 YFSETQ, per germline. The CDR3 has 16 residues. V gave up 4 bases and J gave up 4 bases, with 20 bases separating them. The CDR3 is CASSPGSGFGGETQYF. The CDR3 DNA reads TGCGCCAGCAGCCCGGGCTCGGGATTCGGGGGAGAGACCCAGTACTTC.

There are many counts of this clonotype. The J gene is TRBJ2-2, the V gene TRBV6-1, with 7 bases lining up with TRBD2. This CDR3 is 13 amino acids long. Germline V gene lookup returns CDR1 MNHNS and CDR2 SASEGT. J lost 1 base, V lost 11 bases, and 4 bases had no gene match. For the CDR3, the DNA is TGTGCCGGGGGAGGGGTGAACACCGGGGAGCTGTTTTTT. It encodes CAGGGVNTGELFF.

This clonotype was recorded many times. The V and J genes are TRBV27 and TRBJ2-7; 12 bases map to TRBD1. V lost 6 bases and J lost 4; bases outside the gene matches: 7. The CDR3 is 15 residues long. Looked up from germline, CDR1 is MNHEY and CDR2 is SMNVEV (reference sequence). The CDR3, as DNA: TGTGCCAGCAGGCCTCCGGGACAGGGGGCTTACGAGCAGTACTTC. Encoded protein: CASRPPGQGAYEQYF.

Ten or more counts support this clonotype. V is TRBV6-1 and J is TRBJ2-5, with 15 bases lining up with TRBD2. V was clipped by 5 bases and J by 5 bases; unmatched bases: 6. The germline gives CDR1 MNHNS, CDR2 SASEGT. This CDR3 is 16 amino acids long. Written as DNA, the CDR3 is TGTGCCAGCAGTAGGGGGACTAGCGGGGGGATGGAGACCCAGTACTTC. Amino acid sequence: CASSRGTSGGMETQYF.

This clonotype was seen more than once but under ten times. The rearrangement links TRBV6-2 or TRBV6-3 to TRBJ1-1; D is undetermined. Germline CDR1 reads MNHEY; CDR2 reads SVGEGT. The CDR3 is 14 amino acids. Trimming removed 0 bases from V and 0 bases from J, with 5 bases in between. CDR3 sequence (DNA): TGTGCCAGCAGTTACTCCCAAGTGAACACTGAAGCTTTCTTT. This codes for CASSYSQVNTEAFF.

This chain's CDR3 is CASSQGQGLASYEQYF. The CDR3 bases are TGCGCCAGCAGCCAAGGGCAGGGACTGGCCTCCTACGAGCAGTACTTC. The chain has TRBV4-1 and TRBJ2-7, with D perhaps matching TRBD2 (6 bases). Germline V gene data show CDR1 as MGHRA and CDR2 as YSYEKL. The CDR3 length is 16 residues. The ends were cut back, 1 base at V and 0 bases at J, with 13 bases in the middle.

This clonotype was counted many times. For the CDR3, the DNA is TGTGCCAGCCTAGGAATCGAGCAGTACTTC. This codes for CASLGIEQYF. This rearrangement joins TRBV28 to TRBJ2-7, with unresolved D. The length of the CDR3 is 10 residues. From germline, CDR1 is MDHEN and CDR2 SYDVKM. The V gene lost 8 bases and the J gene lost 6 bases, with 8 bases spanning the gap.

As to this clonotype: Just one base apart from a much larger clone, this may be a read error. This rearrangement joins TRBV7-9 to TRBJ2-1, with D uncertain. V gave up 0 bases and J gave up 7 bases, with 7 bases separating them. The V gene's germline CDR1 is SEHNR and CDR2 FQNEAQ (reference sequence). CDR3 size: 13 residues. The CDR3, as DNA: TGTGCCAGCAGCTTAGCCCCTCGTAATGAGCAGTTCTTC. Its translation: CASSLAPRNEQFF.